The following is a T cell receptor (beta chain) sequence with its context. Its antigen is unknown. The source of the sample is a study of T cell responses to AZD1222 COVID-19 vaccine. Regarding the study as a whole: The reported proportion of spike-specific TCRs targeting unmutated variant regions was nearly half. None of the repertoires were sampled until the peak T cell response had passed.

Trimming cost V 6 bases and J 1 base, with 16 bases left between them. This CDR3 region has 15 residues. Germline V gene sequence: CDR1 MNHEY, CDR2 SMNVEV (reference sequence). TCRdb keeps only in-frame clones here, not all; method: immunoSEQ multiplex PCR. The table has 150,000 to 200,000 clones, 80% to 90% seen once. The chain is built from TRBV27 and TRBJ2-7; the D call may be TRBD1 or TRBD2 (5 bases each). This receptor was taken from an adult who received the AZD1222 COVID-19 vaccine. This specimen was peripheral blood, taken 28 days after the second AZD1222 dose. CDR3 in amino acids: CASRATGRGSYEQYF. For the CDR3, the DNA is TGTGCCAGCAGGGCTACAGGACGGGGATCCTACGAGCAGTACTTC.